Shown below are 8 T cell receptor beta chains from a single sample sequenced in a study of monozygotic twins with inflammatory bowel disease. Following a re-call of the 5' RACE reads, TCRdb has one entry per CDR3 protein and lacks DNA. This specimen shows fewer than 450,000 distinct CDR3 sequences; the ten leading clones hold around 2.6%. What was sequenced was blood. All receptors come from a human donor with ulcerative colitis or Crohn's disease, or a healthy co-twin of an affected twin (not recorded which).

The chain combines TRBV4-3 with TRBJ2-1; TCRdb names TRBD2, which stays unverified in the absence of DNA. The germline V gene has CDR1 LGHNA and CDR2 YSLEER. The CDR3 is 15 residues long. CDR3 sequence: CASSQDSGGAKSPFF.

V usage is TRBV5-1 and J usage is TRBJ2-3; TCRdb's D call, TRBD2, is unchecked because there is no DNA. CDR1 is SGHRS and CDR2 is YFSETQ in the germline V gene. The length of the CDR3 is 19 residues. The CDR3 sequence is CASSLALSGGLSSTDTQYF. Full variable domain (outside the CDR3, taken from reference TRBV5-1 and TRBJ2-3): KAGVTQTPRYLIKTRGQQVTLSCSPISGHRSVSWYQQTPGQGLQFLFEYFSETQRNKGNFPGRFSGRQFSNSRSEMNVSTLELGDSALYLCASSLALSGGLSSTDTQYFGPGTRLTVL.

The chain couples TRBV20-1 to TRBJ2-3; TCRdb names TRBD2, which stays unverified in the absence of DNA. This CDR3 has 13 residues. The germline gives CDR1 DFQATT, CDR2 SNEGSKA (reference sequence). Here the CDR3 reads CSAIIAGGGTQYF.

V is TRBV20-1 and J is TRBJ2-7; there is no DNA to check the TCRdb D call of TRBD1. Germline V gene data show CDR1 as DFQATT and CDR2 as SNEGSKA (reference sequence). The CDR3 contains 13 residues. The CDR3 loop is CSARKGVGGEQYF.

V gene TRBV6-1 combines with J gene TRBJ2-3; TCRdb lists TRBD1, though no DNA is available to test this call. CDR3 length: 16 amino acids. Germline lookup yields CDR1 MNHNS and CDR2 SASEGT. CDR3 region: CASKDPGTAFTDTQYF.

The chain recombines TRBV25-1 with TRBJ2-7; the D call from TCRdb, TRBD1, cannot be confirmed without DNA. CDR1 is MGHDK, CDR2 SYGVNS, per germline. The CDR3 length is 16 residues. The CDR3 loop reads CASSDSGTRLAYEQYF.

The rearrangement joins TRBV18 to TRBJ2-1; TCRdb lists TRBD1, though no DNA is available to test this call. This CDR3 has 17 residues. Germline assignment: CDR1 KGHSH and CDR2 LQKENI. The CDR3 protein is CASSPLGLQGHTNEQFF.

V gene TRBV4-3 combines with J gene TRBJ2-7. Germline V lookup: CDR1 LGHNA, CDR2 YSLEER. This CDR3 has 16 residues. The CDR3 protein is CASSQDVAEWAYEQYF.